The next 21 T cell receptor beta chains were all read from a single sample in a study of blood T cell repertoires in COVID-19. Clones were sequenced by immunoSEQ multiplex PCR, and TCRdb holds only the in-frame ones, with some missing. The table lists a few hundred thousand clones, 70% to 90% of them singletons, with about 2.1% in the top ten. Specimen: PBMCs or T cells enriched from blood (not recorded which). All receptors come from a man in his forties in a cohort exposed to, infected with or recovered from COVID-19 (not recorded which).

The rearrangement joins TRBV5-1 to TRBJ1-5; the D is unclear. Germline lookup yields CDR1 SGHRS and CDR2 YFSETQ. Trimming pared 2 bases from V and 5 bases from J, leaving 11 bases between. CDR3 length: 14 amino acids. CDR3 DNA: TGCGCCAGCAGCTTTTGGTCCGGGGATCAGCCCCAGCATTTT. Translating it yields CASSFWSGDQPQHF.

The rearrangement uses TRBV19 and TRBJ1-6, with D maybe TRBD1 (5 bases). Germline V gene data show CDR1 as LNHDA and CDR2 as SQIVND (reference sequence). V was clipped by 6 bases and J by 7 bases, with 19 bases between them. CDR3 length: 16 amino acids. CDR3 DNA: TGTGCCAGTAGCCCCGGACACGCCTTGGGGAATTCACCCCTCCACTTT. Encoded protein: CASSPGHALGNSPLHF. Drawing the rest from reference TRBV19 and TRBJ1-6, the complete variable domain is DGGITQSPKYLFRKEGQNVTLSCEQNLNHDAMYWYRQDPGQGLRLIYYSQIVNDFQKGDIAEGYSVSREKKESFPLTVTSAQKNPTAFYLCASSPGHALGNSPLHFGNGTRLTVT.

The V gene is TRBV24-1, the J gene TRBJ1-2, with D maybe TRBD1 (6 bases). V was pared by 4 bases and J by 0 bases, with 8 bases between. CDR1 is KGHDR and CDR2 is SFDVKD in the germline V gene. The CDR3 loop spans 14 amino acids. DNA for the CDR3: TGTGCCACCAGTGAAGGGGGATCTAACTATGGCTACACCTTC. This gives the protein CATSEGGSNYGYTF.

The genes are TRBV6-1 and TRBJ2-5, with TRBD2 as a possible D gene (5 bases). The length of the CDR3 is 16 residues. Trimming left V 1 base short and J 0 bases short, with 12 bases between. Germline V gives CDR1 MNHNS, CDR2 SASEGT. In DNA, the CDR3 is TGTGCCAGCAGTGAAGGAGGGATCACCTACCAAGAGACCCAGTACTTC. Translating gives CASSEGGITYQETQYF.

The chain employs TRBV11-2 and TRBJ1-4; no clear D. Germline values: CDR1 SGHAT, CDR2 FQNNGV. This CDR3 spans 15 amino acids. Trimming pared 0 bases from V and 6 bases from J, leaving 11 bases between. CDR3 region: CASSLDRERYEKLFF. Written as DNA, the CDR3 is TGTGCCAGCAGCTTAGATAGGGAGAGATATGAAAAACTGTTTTTT.

The chain uses TRBV6-5 and TRBJ1-2, with 8 bases that match TRBD1. Germline lookup yields CDR1 MNHEY and CDR2 SVGAGI. Losses at the gene ends were 10 bases for V and 4 bases for J; bases not matched to a gene: 11. CDR3 length: 14 amino acids. CDR3 in DNA: TGTGCCACCACCCAGGACAGGGCGGGCTATGGCTACACCTTC. Residues: CATTQDRAGYGYTF.

The chain recombines TRBV28 with TRBJ1-4; 12 bases fit TRBD1. CDR3 length: 16 amino acids. Germline V lookup: CDR1 MDHEN, CDR2 SYDVKM. V trimming: 3 bases; J trimming: 8 bases; junction bases outside the gene matches: 7. CDR3 nucleotides: TGTGCCAGCAGTTTCTCCGGGACAGGGGGCTTCGAAAAACTGTTTTTT. Translation: CASSFSGTGGFEKLFF.

The chain combines TRBV2 with TRBJ1-5; D call uncertain. Looked up from germline, CDR1 is SNHLY and CDR2 is FYNNEI. With 6 bases removed from V and 9 bases from J, the gap between germline ends came to 15 bases. The CDR3 consists of 13 residues. CDR3 protein: CASSEGLYPPQHF. CDR3 DNA: TGTGCCAGCAGCGAGGGATTATACCCGCCCCAGCATTTT.

The CDR3 DNA reads TGTGCCAGCGATTTATATCTCGAGCGGACAGGGGAAGAGACCCAGTACTTC. Translating gives CASDLYLERTGEETQYF. The gene calls are TRBV9 and TRBJ2-5, with 9 bases matching TRBD1. Germline V gene data show CDR1 as SGDLS and CDR2 as YYNGEE. This CDR3 region has 17 residues. V lost 7 bases, J lost 3 bases, and 16 bases stayed unmatched.

The chain couples TRBV5-4 to TRBJ2-1; the D is unclear. The CDR3 is 14 residues long. The germline CDR1 and CDR2 sequences are SGHNT and YYREEE (reference sequence). Trimming removed 2 bases from V and 4 bases from J, with 10 bases in between. The CDR3 region is CASSFDSRYNEQFF. In DNA form, the CDR3 reads TGTGCCAGCAGCTTTGACTCCAGATACAATGAGCAGTTCTTC.

This clone is a singleton in its sample. The J gene is TRBJ1-2, the V gene TRBV5-1, with TRBD1 matching over 8 bases. V trimming: 3 bases; J trimming: 7 bases; junction bases outside the gene matches: 8. CDR3 length equals 14 residues. Germline V gene data show CDR1 as SGHRS and CDR2 as YFSETQ. DNA for the CDR3: TGCGCCAGCAGCTCACCGGACAGGGAGAGTGGCTACACCTTC. Encoded protein: CASSSPDRESGYTF.

The V gene is TRBV11-2, the J gene TRBJ2-2; TRBD2 matches 12 bases. Germline V lookup: CDR1 SGHAT, CDR2 FQNNGV. The CDR3 has 16 residues. The ends lost 8 bases at V and 1 base at J; junction bases unmatched: 5. As DNA, the CDR3 is TGTGCCAGCGCAGGGACTAGCGGGCAGAACACCGGGGAGCTGTTTTTT. As protein: CASAGTSGQNTGELFF.

This clone was seen just once. The CDR3 DNA sequence: TGTGCCAGCAGTGATTTAATTCAGGGCCATGGAAACACCATATATTTT. Its protein product is CASSDLIQGHGNTIYF. This chain links TRBV6-1 with TRBJ1-3; TRBD1 might be the D (5 bases). Germline assignment: CDR1 MNHNS and CDR2 SASEGT. The CDR3 spans 16 residues. V shed 3 bases and J shed 3 bases, with 15 bases lying between them.

The J gene is TRBJ2-7, the V gene TRBV4-1; tentative D call: TRBD2 (7 bases). The CDR3 totals 15 residues. V shed 1 base and J shed 7 bases, with 17 bases lying between them. Germline CDR1 reads MGHRA; CDR2 reads YSYEKL. The CDR3 is CASSQVEGGTFEQYF. CDR3 in DNA: TGCGCCAGCAGCCAAGTGGAGGGGGGGACCTTTGAGCAGTACTTC.

In this sample, this clone turned up once. The chain carries TRBV11-2 and TRBJ2-1; TRBD1 aligns across 11 bases. There are 14 residues in the CDR3. The germline V gene encodes CDR1 SGHAT and CDR2 FQNNGV. Trimming at V came to 6 bases and at J to 5 bases, leaving 3 bases not matched to a gene. CDR3 DNA: TGTGCCAGCAGTAGGGACAGGGGGAACAATGAGCAGTTCTTC. Protein sequence: CASSRDRGNNEQFF.

The chain has TRBV27 and TRBJ2-2; 8 nucleotides line up with TRBD1. V was pared by 5 bases and J by 6 bases, with 5 bases of the junction left unmatched. CDR3 length: 14 residues. Germline loops: CDR1 MNHEY, CDR2 SMNVEV (reference sequence). Here the CDR3 DNA reads TGTGCCAGCAGTGCGGAGACAGGGGCCGGGGAGCTGTTTTTT. Its protein product is CASSAETGAGELFF.

The chain uses TRBV24-1 and TRBJ1-1, with D possibly matching TRBD1 (6 bases). The V gene lost 3 bases and the J gene lost 5 bases, with 12 bases spanning the gap. The CDR3 consists of 14 residues. Germline V lookup: CDR1 KGHDR, CDR2 SFDVKD. The CDR3 region is CATSDPNTGTEAFF. CDR3 bases: TGTGCCACCAGTGATCCAAACACAGGGACTGAAGCTTTCTTT.

This clone was found once. The rearrangement uses TRBV2 and TRBJ1-5; 7 bases line up with TRBD1. Germline CDR1 SNHLY, CDR2 FYNNEI. The CDR3 covers 13 residues. V was pared by 7 bases and J by 2 bases, with 2 bases of the junction left unmatched. CDR3 bases: TGTGCCAGCAACGACAGGGGCAATCAGCCCCAGCATTTT. Protein sequence: CASNDRGNQPQHF.

V and J are TRBV25-1 and TRBJ2-3; no firm D call. Trimming shortened V by 6 bases and J by 1 base, and 5 bases separated the two germline ends. Looked up from germline, CDR1 is MGHDK and CDR2 is SYGVNS. The CDR3 has 12 amino acids. CDR3 DNA sequence: TGTGCCAGCAGCCTAGGCACAGATACGCAGTATTTT. This codes for CASSLGTDTQYF.

The chain uses TRBV28 and TRBJ2-7, with unresolved D. Germline V gives CDR1 MDHEN, CDR2 SYDVKM. V was pared by 3 bases and J by 5 bases, with 5 bases between. The CDR3 spans 11 residues. CDR3 coding DNA: TGTGCCAGCAGTTTGCCGGACGAGCAGTACTTC. It yields the protein CASSLPDEQYF. Supplemented by reference TRBV28 and TRBJ2-7, the full variable domain reads DVKVTQSSRYLVKRTGEKVFLECVQDMDHENMFWYRQDPGLGLRLIYFSYDVKMKEKGDIPEGYSVSREKKERFSLILESASTNQTSMYLCASSLPDEQYFGPGTRLTVT.

The chain joins TRBV5-1 to TRBJ1-2; no definite D call. Germline CDR1 is SGHRS and CDR2 is YFSETQ. The ends were cut back, 0 bases at V and 3 bases at J, with 6 bases in the middle. The CDR3 is 13 amino acids. CDR3 sequence reads: CASSLVRDYGYTF. CDR3 DNA sequence: TGCGCCAGCAGCTTGGTACGAGACTATGGCTACACCTTC.